Listed below are T cell receptor beta chains from one sample, sequenced in a study of T-cell memory formation after mild COVID-19. One entry per CDR3 protein results from TCRdb running MiXCR on the 5' RACE reads. The sample has nearly 110,000 distinct CDR3 sequences, around 12% seen once; the top ten hold around 30%. Sequencing was performed on PBMCs or a T cell subset sorted from them (not recorded which). The receptors were gathered from an adult woman who had mild COVID-19 (a few samples of this study predate the infection). Cell type and time point are not known. Both conserved end residues are part of each CDR3. D genes are given only for firm matches. Clone size, where shown, is once, few, many, or a class for clones that have expanded.

D,J,length,V,size,CDR3,DNA
TRBD1,TRBJ2-1,17,TRBV5-8,.,CASSLWTGASSYNEQFF,TGTGCCAGCAGCTTGTGGACAGGGGCGAGCTCCTACAATGAGCAGTTCTTC
TRBD2,TRBJ2-3,15,TRBV20-1,.,CSASQRTSGTDTQYF,TGCAGTGCTAGCCAAAGAACTAGCGGGACAGATACGCAGTATTTT
.,TRBJ2-1,13,TRBV24-1,.,CATSDLRGREQFF,TGTGCCACCAGTGATTTGCGGGGGCGGGAGCAGTTCTTC
.,TRBJ2-7,14,TRBV15,.,CATSRVGQSYEQYF,TGTGCCACCAGCAGAGTTGGACAGAGTTACGAGCAGTACTTC
.,TRBJ1-2,13,TRBV4-1,few,CASSQVTENGYTF,TGCGCCAGCAGCCAAGTGACAGAGAATGGCTACACCTTC
.,TRBJ2-1,15,TRBV6-5,once,CASSSAGAGDNEQFF,TGTGCCAGCAGCTCCGCAGGGGCGGGAGACAATGAGCAGTTCTTC
TRBD1,TRBJ1-2,12,TRBV19,few,CATSGGARGYTF,TGTGCCACCTCAGGGGGGGCTCGGGGCTACACCTTC
TRBD1,TRBJ2-2,17,TRBV29-1,.,CSVGFPGQGKNTGELFF,TGCAGCGTTGGGTTTCCGGGACAGGGGAAGAACACCGGGGAGCTGTTTTTT
.,TRBJ2-7,13,TRBV7-9,many,CASRTEGTYEQYF,TGTGCCAGCAGGACCGAGGGTACTTACGAGCAGTACTTC
.,TRBJ2-3,17,TRBV6-6,.,CASSYEGDVAVGDTQYF,TGTGCCAGCAGTTACGAGGGGGACGTCGCCGTTGGGGATACGCAGTATTTT
.,TRBJ2-1,13,TRBV12-3/TRBV12-4,.,CASSSGTGNEQFF,TGTGCCAGCAGTTCCGGGACTGGGAATGAGCAGTTCTTC
TRBD1,TRBJ2-1,15,TRBV5-1,.,CASSLGDRPPNEHFF,TGCGCCAGCAGCTTGGGGGACAGGCCTCCCAATGAGCATTTCTTC
.,TRBJ2-2,14,TRBV4-2,few,CASSQVPSAGELFF,TGTGCCAGCAGCCAAGTTCCGAGTGCCGGGGAGCTGTTTTTT
.,TRBJ2-1,15,TRBV12-3/TRBV12-4,.,CASSTPRALNNEQFF,TGTGCCAGCAGTACCCCTCGGGCCCTAAACAATGAGCAGTTCTTC
.,TRBJ2-5,11,TRBV6-4,.,CASILQALQYF,TGTGCCAGCATCTTACAAGCTCTCCAGTACTTC
.,TRBJ1-1,14,TRBV7-6,few,CASSLGGLSTEAFF,TGTGCCAGCAGCTTAGGGGGGCTGAGCACTGAAGCTTTCTTT
.,TRBJ2-5,14,TRBV7-2,.,CASSRGRDQETQYF,TGTGCCAGCAGCCGGGGACGGGATCAAGAGACCCAGTACTTC
.,TRBJ2-7,14,TRBV7-9,.,CASSTAPGSYEQYF,TGTGCCAGCAGCACAGCACCAGGGTCCTACGAGCAGTACTTC
.,TRBJ2-3,14,TRBV7-3,many,CASSPMTGTDTQYF,TGTGCCAGCAGCCCAATGACTGGGACAGATACGCAGTATTTT
.,TRBJ2-1,15,TRBV25-1,.,CASSEGGQDYNEQFF,TGTGCCAGCAGTGAGGGAGGACAGGACTACAATGAGCAGTTCTTC
.,TRBJ2-1,15,TRBV18,.,CASSPPYPYYNEQFF,TGTGCCAGCTCACCACCCTACCCCTACTACAATGAGCAGTTCTTC
TRBD2,TRBJ2-2,16,TRBV5-1,few,CASSLLAGASAGELFF,TGCGCCAGCAGCCTACTAGCGGGGGCCTCAGCCGGGGAGCTGTTTTTT
.,TRBJ2-5,14,TRBV12-3/TRBV12-4,.,CASSRGRSQETQYF,TGTGCCAGCAGTCGCGGACGGAGCCAAGAGACCCAGTACTTC
.,TRBJ2-1,13,TRBV28,few,CASSLSAYNEQFF,TGTGCCAGCAGTTTATCGGCCTACAATGAGCAGTTCTTC
.,TRBJ2-3,15,TRBV12-3/TRBV12-4,few,CASRDRETPTDTQYF,TGTGCCAGCAGGGATAGGGAGACCCCCACAGATACGCAGTATTTT
.,TRBJ1-2,13,TRBV7-9,.,CASRDRDPAGYTF,TGTGCGAGTAGAGATAGGGATCCGGCGGGCTACACCTTC
TRBD1,TRBJ2-2,17,TRBV7-3,.,CASSFEGTGAYNGELFF,TGTGCCAGCAGCTTTGAGGGGACAGGGGCCTATAACGGGGAGCTGTTTTTT
.,TRBJ2-1,13,TRBV4-1,few,CASSQVEGYEQFF,TGCGCCAGCAGCCAAGTGGAAGGTTATGAGCAGTTCTTC
.,TRBJ2-3,16,TRBV7-3,few,CASSYLGGQDTDTQYF,TGTGCCAGCAGCTACCTCGGGGGGCAGGACACAGATACGCAGTATTTT
TRBD2,TRBJ2-5,16,TRBV25-1,few,CASSDLTSGGQETQYF,TGTGCCAGCAGTGACCTGACTAGCGGGGGGCAAGAGACCCAGTACTTC
.,TRBJ2-5,12,TRBV12-3/TRBV12-4,.,CASRFPGETQYF,TGTGCCAGCCGATTCCCCGGAGAGACCCAGTACTTC
.,TRBJ2-7,13,TRBV7-9,few,CASRSQGRYEQYF,TGTGCCAGCAGGTCCCAGGGGAGATACGAGCAGTACTTC
.,TRBJ2-2,15,TRBV6-1,.,CASSEVVGNTGELFF,TGTGCCAGCAGTGAAGTAGTAGGGAACACCGGGGAGCTGTTTTTT
.,TRBJ2-5,14,TRBV5-1,.,CASQKGNNQETQYF,TGCGCCAGCCAAAAAGGGAACAACCAAGAGACCCAGTACTTC
.,TRBJ2-7,14,TRBV20-1,few,CSARDDDGGYEQYF,TGCAGTGCTAGGGACGATGACGGTGGCTACGAGCAGTACTTC
TRBD2,TRBJ2-1,14,TRBV11-3,few,CASNKAGEYNEQFF,TGTGCCAGCAATAAAGCGGGGGAATACAATGAGCAGTTCTTC